This passage covers 25 T cell receptor beta chains from one sample sequenced in a study of T cell repertoires in cytomegalovirus infection. TCRdb passed the reads through MiXCR, listing each CDR3 protein once. The table shows under 200,000 distinct CDR3 sequences, with about a tenth occurring only once. Sequences were obtained from PBMCs. The receptors were gathered from a human donor in good health (CMV status not recorded). Some clones in this sample may be carry-over from other donors' samples.

This clonotype was detected many times. The chain uses TRBV6-6 and TRBJ2-1; TRBD2 agrees at 8 bases. Germline V lookup: CDR1 MNHNY, CDR2 SVGAGI (reference sequence). With 2 bases clipped from V and 13 bases from J, the junction kept 7 bases outside the gene matches. CDR3 length: 13 residues. The CDR3 loop reads CASSYREAGGQFF. CDR3 sequence (DNA): TGTGCCAGCAGTTACCGGGAGGCGGGGGGCCAGTTCTTC.

This clonotype was recorded a few times. The gene calls are TRBV7-9 and TRBJ2-5, with D possibly being TRBD1 or TRBD2 (5 bases each). V was clipped by 2 bases and J by 9 bases, with 16 bases between them. CDR3 length equals 14 residues. Germline V gene lookup returns CDR1 SEHNR and CDR2 FQNEAQ (reference sequence). The CDR3 DNA reads as TGTGCCAGCAGCTTAATTCTCGACGTGGGGGCCCAGTACTTC. Encoded protein: CASSLILDVGAQYF. The full variable domain, completed using reference TRBV7-9 and TRBJ2-5, is DTGVSQNPRHKITKRGQNVTFRCDPISEHNRLYWYRQTLGQGPEFLTYFQNEAQLEKSRLLSDRFSAERPKGSFSTLEIQRTEQGDSAMYLCASSLILDVGAQYFGPGTRLLVL.

The chain has TRBV29-1 and TRBJ2-3; D not resolved. With 3 bases removed from V and 2 bases from J, the gap between germline ends came to 6 bases. There are 12 residues in the CDR3. Germline lookup yields CDR1 SQVTM and CDR2 ANQGSEA. The CDR3 region has the DNA TGCAGCGTTGACGTCAACACAGATACGCAGTATTTT. Translation gives CSVDVNTDTQYF.

This clonotype has a handful of counts. This chain links TRBV2 with TRBJ2-5; D ambiguous. Germline assignment: CDR1 SNHLY and CDR2 FYNNEI. V was pared by 4 bases and J by 1 base, with 7 bases between. The CDR3 length is 13 residues. The CDR3 sequence: CASSGGSQETQYF. Written as DNA, the CDR3 is TGTGCCAGCAGTGGTGGCTCCCAAGAGACCCAGTACTTC. Full variable domain (missing parts from reference TRBV2 and TRBJ2-5): EPEVTQTPSHQVTQMGQEVILRCVPISNHLYFYWYRQILGQKVEFLVSFYNNEISEKSEIFDDQFSVERPDGSNFTLKIRSTKLEDSAMYFCASSGGSQETQYFGPGTRLLVL.

J is TRBJ2-1 and V is TRBV7-2; 9 positions match TRBD2. The CDR3 spans 16 residues. Looked up from germline, CDR1 is SGHTA and CDR2 is FQGNSA. Trimming at V came to 1 base and at J to 7 bases, leaving 8 bases not matched to a gene. The CDR3 loop is CASSLVGAGGGNEQFF. CDR3 sequence (DNA): TGTGCCAGCAGCTTAGTGGGGGCGGGGGGGGGGAATGAGCAGTTCTTC.

This clonotype was recorded many times. J is TRBJ1-4 and V is TRBV28; a possible D gene is TRBD1 (6 bases). Germline V gene sequence: CDR1 MDHEN, CDR2 SYDVKM. Trimming took off 3 bases at V and 4 bases at J, with 12 bases between the two ends. CDR3 length: 15 amino acids. The CDR3 DNA reads TGTGCCAGCAGTTTCGGACAGTCTAATAATGAAAAACTGTTTTTT. Translation: CASSFGQSNNEKLFF.

In its sample, this clonotype was seen a few times. The chain joins TRBV7-2 to TRBJ1-5, with a possible D match to TRBD1 (5 bases). The CDR3 loop spans 15 amino acids. Trimming stripped 5 bases from V and 9 bases from J, with 20 bases between. Germline V gene data show CDR1 as SGHTA and CDR2 as FQGNSA. CDR3 sequence (DNA): TGTGCCAGCAGCGACCGGGACGGCCGTACGCGGCCCCAGCATTTT. It yields the protein CASSDRDGRTRPQHF. Looking up the rest from reference TRBV7-2 and TRBJ1-5 gives the full variable domain: GAGVSQSPSNKVTEKGKDVELRCDPISGHTALYWYRQSLGQGLEFLIYFQGNSAPDKSGLPSDRFSAERTGGSVSTLTIQRTQQEDSAVYLCASSDRDGRTRPQHFGDGTRLSIL.

This clonotype was seen at least ten times. The rearrangement joins TRBV28 to TRBJ2-3; possibly TRBD2 for D (6 bases). Trimming pared 8 bases from V and 0 bases from J, leaving 6 bases between. The V gene's germline CDR1 is MDHEN and CDR2 SYDVKM. The CDR3 runs to 12 residues. CDR3 in DNA: TGTGCCAGCGGGGGGAGCACAGATACGCAGTATTTT. It is translated as CASGGSTDTQYF.

This clonotype has at least ten counts. The gene calls are TRBV20-1 and TRBJ1-3, with no clear D. The length of the CDR3 is 14 residues. V lost 0 bases, J lost 0 bases, and 6 bases lay in between. The germline V gene encodes CDR1 DFQATT and CDR2 SNEGSKA (reference sequence). This chain's CDR3 is CSARDRLSGNTIYF. CDR3 DNA sequence: TGCAGTGCTAGAGATCGACTCTCTGGAAACACCATATATTTT.

There are many counts of this clonotype. V usage is TRBV7-9 and J usage is TRBJ1-1; 7 nucleotides align to TRBD1. This CDR3 has 13 amino acids. CDR1 is SEHNR and CDR2 is FQNEAQ in the germline V gene (reference sequence). The ends lost 7 bases at V and 6 bases at J; junction bases unmatched: 8. The CDR3 loop is CASIEGTVPEAFF. The CDR3 nucleotides read TGTGCCAGCATCGAAGGGACAGTTCCTGAAGCTTTCTTT.

The chain carries TRBV6-2 or TRBV6-3 and TRBJ2-1; 7 nucleotides line up with TRBD1. Germline CDR1 is MNHEY and CDR2 is SVGEGT. The CDR3 contains 18 residues. J gave up 4 bases and V 8 bases, and 20 bases lay outside the gene matches. CDR3 protein: CASRAGGKAGPRYNEQFF. For the CDR3, the DNA is TGTGCCAGCCGGGCAGGGGGAAAGGCGGGTCCTAGGTACAATGAGCAGTTCTTC.

This clonotype was seen more than once but under ten times. J is TRBJ2-7 and V is TRBV2; 7 bases are shared with TRBD1. Trimming took 4 bases from V and 0 from J; bases not matched to a gene: 6. The CDR3 sequence is 15 residues long. Per the germline V gene, CDR1 is SNHLY and CDR2 is FYNNEI. The CDR3 DNA reads TGTGCCAGCAGTGGGGACAGTGGGGTCTCCTACGAGCAGTACTTC. Protein: CASSGDSGVSYEQYF.

This clonotype has ten or more counts. This chain links TRBV7-2 with TRBJ2-5; D not resolved. This CDR3 comprises 15 residues. Germline CDR1 reads SGHTA; CDR2 reads FQGNSA. V dropped 1 base and J dropped 4 bases, with 13 bases sitting between them. Here the CDR3 DNA reads TGTGCCAGCAGCTTAGGTTCGGTTTCCCGAGAGACCCAGTACTTC. It yields the protein CASSLGSVSRETQYF.

At least ten counts were recorded for this clonotype. In DNA, the CDR3 is TGCGCCAGCAGCCAAGACAGCGGGGACAGCACAGATACGCAGTATTTT. This translates into CASSQDSGDSTDTQYF. The V call is TRBV4-3, the J call TRBJ2-3; 7 bases map to TRBD2. There are 16 residues in the CDR3. The ends lost 0 bases at V and 0 bases at J; junction bases unmatched: 3. The germline V gene has CDR1 LGHNA and CDR2 YSLEER.

This clonotype was seen at least ten times. The chain recombines TRBV7-9 with TRBJ1-2; 12 bases fit TRBD1. CDR1 SEHNR and CDR2 FQNEAQ come from the germline V gene (reference sequence). The J segment lost 7 bases and the V segment lost 5 bases, leaving 8 bases of the junction unmatched. The CDR3 covers 15 residues. The CDR3 protein is CASSRTGTGGSGYTF. In DNA form, the CDR3 reads TGTGCCAGCAGCCGAACCGGGACAGGGGGCTCTGGCTACACCTTC.

This clonotype appeared many times. This chain uses TRBV7-8 with TRBJ2-1, with a weak D call TRBD2 (5 bases). Trimming pared 0 bases from V and 9 bases from J, leaving 9 bases between. Per germline, CDR1 SGHVS and CDR2 FQNEAQ. The CDR3 consists of 13 residues. DNA of the CDR3: TGTGCCAGCAGCTTAGCGGCGGGCCCTGAGCAGTTCTTC. It translates to CASSLAAGPEQFF.

CDR3 bases: TGTGCCAGCAGTTTATTTCGGGAGCCCACAGATACGCAGTATTTT. It yields the protein CASSLFREPTDTQYF. The V gene is TRBV28, the J gene TRBJ2-3, with D possibly TRBD2 on 6 matching bases. This CDR3 is built from 15 residues. V gave up 1 base and J gave up 2 bases, with 10 bases separating them. Germline V gene sequence: CDR1 MDHEN, CDR2 SYDVKM.

This clonotype was detected ten times or more. The chain uses TRBV7-8 and TRBJ1-5, with a tentative D call TRBD1 (5 bases). The length of the CDR3 is 14 residues. Trimming took off 5 bases at V and 6 bases at J, with 14 bases between the two ends. Germline loops: CDR1 SGHVS, CDR2 FQNEAQ. The CDR3 region is CASSQSGGTQPQHF. The CDR3, as DNA: TGTGCCAGCAGCCAATCTGGGGGGACTCAGCCCCAGCATTTT. Together with reference TRBV7-8 and TRBJ1-5, the CDR3 gives the full variable domain: GAGVSQSPRYKVAKRGQDVALRCDPISGHVSLFWYQQALGQGPEFLTYFQNEAQLDKSGLPSDRFFAERPEGSVSTLKIQRTQQEDSAVYLCASSQSGGTQPQHFGDGTRLSIL.

This clonotype was seen many times. The J gene is TRBJ1-5, the V gene TRBV6-1; 9 positions agree with TRBD1. V shed 8 bases, J shed 6 bases, and the junction held 8 bases outside the gene matches. The CDR3 loop spans 14 amino acids. Germline values: CDR1 MNHNS, CDR2 SASEGT. CDR3 residues: CASQGQGLGQPQHF. The CDR3 DNA reads TGTGCCAGCCAGGGACAGGGACTTGGTCAGCCCCAGCATTTT.

This clonotype was counted ten times or more. This chain joins TRBV4-1 and TRBJ1-5; 11 nucleotides agree with TRBD1. Losses at the gene ends were 6 bases for V and 4 bases for J; bases not matched to a gene: 5. The CDR3 has 15 residues. The germline CDR1 and CDR2 sequences are MGHRA and YSYEKL. In DNA form, the CDR3 reads TGCGCCAGCAGGCCCGGGACAGGGGGAAATCAGCCCCAGCATTTT. It encodes CASRPGTGGNQPQHF.

The chain couples TRBV5-1 to TRBJ2-1; 8 positions match TRBD2. Germline loops: CDR1 SGHRS, CDR2 YFSETQ. The CDR3 is 15 residues long. The ends lost 0 bases at V and 12 bases at J; junction bases unmatched: 11. The CDR3 region has the DNA TGCGCCAGCAGCTTGGAAGGCGGGAGGATTACTTCGCAGTTCTTC. Translation gives CASSLEGGRITSQFF.

This clonotype was seen ten or more times. This chain connects TRBV6-2 or TRBV6-3 to TRBJ2-7; 9 nucleotides match TRBD2. V gave up 5 bases and J gave up 0 bases; unmatched junction bases: 5. In germline, CDR1 is MNHEY, CDR2 SVGEGT. The CDR3 has 15 residues. The CDR3 here is CASSGGLAVSYEQYF. The CDR3 DNA follows: TGTGCCAGCAGTGGGGGACTAGCAGTCTCCTACGAGCAGTACTTC.

This clonotype was detected many times. V usage is TRBV6-2 or TRBV6-3 and J usage is TRBJ2-7; 7 bases are a match to TRBD1. The CDR3 is made up of 12 amino acids. Trimming at V came to 10 bases and at J to 6 bases, leaving 9 bases not matched to a gene. The V gene's germline CDR1 is MNHEY and CDR2 SVGEGT. CDR3 bases: TGTGCCACCAGGACAGGCCTAGCCGAGCAGTACTTC. Amino acid sequence: CATRTGLAEQYF.

This clonotype was seen more than once but under ten times. The CDR3 sequence: CAVTSGRALEANEQFF. CDR3 coding DNA: TGTGCCGTAACTAGCGGGAGGGCCCTCGAGGCTAATGAGCAGTTCTTC. The chain carries TRBV19 and TRBJ2-1, with TRBD2 matching 13 bases. V was clipped by 11 bases and J by 7 bases; unmatched bases: 14. Germline V gene data show CDR1 as LNHDA and CDR2 as SQIVND (reference sequence). The CDR3 consists of 16 residues. The full variable domain, its missing parts supplied by reference TRBV19 and TRBJ2-1, is DGGITQSPKYLFRKEGQNVTLSCEQNLNHDAMYWYRQDPGQGLRLIYYSQIVNDFQKGDIAEGYSVSREKKESFPLTVTSAQKNPTAFYLCAVTSGRALEANEQFFGPGTRLTVL.

This clonotype was picked up many times. The genes are TRBV7-8 and TRBJ1-1; possibly TRBD1 for D (5 bases). In germline, CDR1 is SGHVS, CDR2 FQNEAQ. With 5 bases removed from V and 8 bases from J, the gap between germline ends came to 15 bases. The CDR3 length is 13 residues. This chain's CDR3 is CASSTARGVEAFF. For the CDR3, the DNA is TGTGCCAGCAGCACCGCCCGAGGGGTGGAAGCTTTCTTT.